This is a list of T cell receptor beta chains from one sample in a study of T cell responses to AZD1222 COVID-19 vaccine. Data came from immunoSEQ multiplex PCR; TCRdb stores just in-frame clones and leaves some out. The repertoire holds about 120,000 clones, with approximately 85% as singletons. This material consisted of peripheral blood, taken on day 0 of MenACWY control vaccination. The receptors stem from an adult in good health. CDR3s include the opening cysteine and the closing phenylalanine or tryptophan. Fields, in order: D gene, V gene, J gene, CDR3 DNA, CDR3 protein. D genes are given only for firm matches.

.	TRBV7-2	TRBJ2-7	TGTGCCAGCAGCGCCGCCAGGGCCCCCCTCTACGAGCAGTACTTC	CASSAARAPLYEQYF
.	TRBV11-2	TRBJ1-6	TGTGCCAGCAGTCCGTATCAGGGAAGGGGATCACCCCTCCACTTT	CASSPYQGRGSPLHF
.	TRBV19	TRBJ1-1	TGTGCCAGTAGTATTGCAGGGCCAAACACTGAAGCTTTCTTT	CASSIAGPNTEAFF
.	TRBV18	TRBJ1-2	TGTGCCAGCTCCCGGACGGGGGAAAGGAATGGCTACACCTTC	CASSRTGERNGYTF
.	TRBV6-5	TRBJ1-6	TGTGCCAGCAGACCCGGACAGATTTCACCCCTCCACTTT	CASRPGQISPLHF
TRBD1	TRBV5-1	TRBJ2-7	TGCGCCAGCAGCTTGGTTTTCGGCCTCAGGGGGTACGAGCAGTACTTC	CASSLVFGLRGYEQYF
TRBD1	TRBV7-2	TRBJ2-3	TGTGCCAGCAGCCCAACCGGGACAGTCTCTAGCACAGATACGCAGTATTTT	CASSPTGTVSSTDTQYF
.	TRBV20-1	TRBJ2-7	TGCAGTGCTAGAGAAACCCTTGAGCAGTACTTC	CSARETLEQYF
.	TRBV5-4	TRBJ2-3	TGTGCCAGCAGCTTGGGGGCAGGGTCCCGCACAGATACGCAGTATTTT	CASSLGAGSRTDTQYF
.	TRBV7-2	TRBJ1-2	TGTGCCAGCAGGGGGGGGACGGCTAATAGCGAGTATGGCTACACCTTC	CASRGGTANSEYGYTF
.	TRBV9	TRBJ1-3	TGTGCCAGCAGCGTAGATATGGGCTCTATAAACACCATATATTTT	CASSVDMGSINTIYF
.	TRBV5-1	TRBJ2-5	TGCGCCAGCAGCCCCAACGGAGGGGGAGAGACCCAGTACTTC	CASSPNGGGETQYF
TRBD1	TRBV19	TRBJ1-5	TGTGCCAGTAGTATGATCAGGGGGCAGGGTCAGCCCCAGCATTTT	CASSMIRGQGQPQHF
TRBD1	TRBV5-5	TRBJ2-5	TGTGCCAGCTACCGGACAGGGGGCAGCGAGACCCAGTACTTC	CASYRTGGSETQYF
TRBD1	TRBV6-1	TRBJ1-2	TGTGCCAGCAGTGAACAGGGGGTAGGGGGCTACACCTTC	CASSEQGVGGYTF
.	TRBV25-1	TRBJ1-5	TGTGCCAGCAGTGAATCGGGCAGGGGACATCAGCCCCAGCATTTT	CASSESGRGHQPQHF